This passage covers 27 T cell receptor beta chains from one sample sequenced in a study of blood T cell repertoires in COVID-19. TCRdb's copy holds only in-frame clones and misses some; the assay was immunoSEQ multiplex PCR. Among about 190,000 clones, 80% were seen once, and the ten largest hold less than 7%. Specimen: peripheral blood. The receptor source for this set is a man between 60 and 75 years old with acute or convalescent COVID-19.

This clone has a count of ten or more. The V gene is TRBV2, the J gene TRBJ2-5; 10 bases fit TRBD1. The ends lost 0 bases at V and 6 bases at J; junction bases unmatched: 7. This CDR3 region has 16 residues. Germline V gives CDR1 SNHLY, CDR2 FYNNEI. CDR3 bases: TGTGCCAGCAGTGAAGCAGGTGACAGGGGGCCCAAGACCCAGTACTTC. It yields the protein CASSEAGDRGPKTQYF.

V and J are TRBV4-3 and TRBJ1-2; D uncertain. The CDR3 sequence is 16 residues long. V was clipped by 1 base and J by 4 bases, with 16 bases between them. Germline assignment: CDR1 LGHNA and CDR2 YSLEER. CDR3 in amino acids: CASSQGERGIIYGYTF. Written as DNA, the CDR3 is TGCGCCAGCAGCCAAGGGGAGAGAGGGATTATCTATGGCTACACCTTC.

The chain recombines TRBV27 with TRBJ2-2; unclear D gene. Germline CDR1 reads MNHEY; CDR2 reads SMNVEV (reference sequence). This CDR3 region has 14 residues. V lost 5 bases to trimming and J lost 0 bases, with 7 bases between them. In DNA, the CDR3 is TGTGCCAGCAGTCTGCGCGCGAACACCGGGGAGCTGTTTTTT. It specifies CASSLRANTGELFF.

The table lists this clone with a count of one. The rearrangement uses TRBV5-5 and TRBJ2-3; no clear D gene. Germline CDR1 and CDR2: SGHKS and YYEKEE (reference sequence). CDR3 length: 15 residues. V dropped 4 bases and J dropped 0 bases, with 12 bases sitting between them. The CDR3 DNA is TGTGCCAGCAGCGAAGCCGCGTTCAGCACAGATACGCAGTATTTT. It specifies CASSEAAFSTDTQYF.

The chain joins TRBV7-2 to TRBJ1-1, with D perhaps matching TRBD1 (5 bases). The germline gives CDR1 SGHTA, CDR2 FQGNSA. The V gene lost 2 bases and the J gene lost 5 bases, with 12 bases spanning the gap. The CDR3 extends over 14 amino acids. CDR3 sequence reads: CASSLRQGGTEAFF. In DNA, the CDR3 is TGTGCCAGCAGCTTAAGGCAGGGCGGTACTGAAGCTTTCTTT.

The V and J genes are TRBV10-1 and TRBJ1-3; D not certain. V lost 3 bases to trimming and J lost 3 bases, with 9 bases between them. Germline V gene sequence: CDR1 WNHNN, CDR2 SYGVQD (reference sequence). CDR3 size: 14 residues. CDR3 nucleotides: TGCGCCAGCAGTGATGGGAGTATTGGAAACACCATATATTTT. The encoded protein is CASSDGSIGNTIYF.

With regard to this clone: Different DNA sequences within this sample yield the same CDR3. The genes are TRBV2 and TRBJ1-5; 7 bases match TRBD1. The CDR3 has 15 residues. The J segment lost 1 base and the V segment lost 5 bases, leaving 5 bases of the junction unmatched. The germline V gene encodes CDR1 SNHLY and CDR2 FYNNEI. The CDR3 spells CASSPGTASNQPQHF. CDR3 nucleotides: TGTGCCAGCAGTCCCGGGACAGCGAGCAATCAGCCCCAGCATTTT.

This clone occurred a few times. The chain has TRBV6-5 and TRBJ2-1; 11 bases map to TRBD2. After removal of 2 bases from V and 5 bases from J, the junction contained 5 bases not matched to a gene. The CDR3 is made up of 16 amino acids. The germline gives CDR1 MNHEY, CDR2 SVGAGI. CDR3 amino acids: CASSYAVAGGNNEQFF. CDR3 DNA sequence: TGTGCCAGCAGTTACGCGGTAGCGGGAGGGAACAATGAGCAGTTCTTC.

This chain connects TRBV12-5 to TRBJ1-6; D perhaps matches TRBD1 (5 bases). Trimming pared 0 bases from V and 9 bases from J, leaving 12 bases between. Germline lookup yields CDR1 LGHNT and CDR2 FRNRAP. The CDR3 covers 15 residues. The CDR3 DNA reads as TGTGCTAGTGGTTTGGTAGGAGGGGTGAGTTCACCCCTCCACTTT. The encoded protein is CASGLVGGVSSPLHF. Using reference TRBV12-5 and TRBJ1-6 for the parts outside the CDR3, the full variable domain is DARVTQTPRHKVTEMGQEVTMRCQPILGHNTVFWYRQTMMQGLELLAYFRNRAPLDDSGMPKDRFSAEMPDATLATLKIQPSEPRDSAVYFCASGLVGGVSSPLHFGNGTRLTVT.

This clone was observed a single time. The chain employs TRBV7-9 and TRBJ1-1; D perhaps matches TRBD1 (6 bases). The V end lost 5 bases, the J end lost 8 bases, and 9 bases lay between the germline ends. CDR1 SEHNR and CDR2 FQNEAQ come from the germline V gene (reference sequence). This CDR3 region has 11 residues. CDR3 sequence: CASSQTGEAFF. Here the CDR3 DNA reads TGTGCCAGCAGCCAAACAGGGGAAGCTTTCTTT.

The rearrangement joins TRBV9 to TRBJ1-3; a possible D gene is TRBD1 (6 bases). Germline V gene lookup returns CDR1 SGDLS and CDR2 YYNGEE. This CDR3 is built from 15 residues. The ends were cut back, 1 base at V and 0 bases at J, with 8 bases in the middle. CDR3 amino acids: CASSVQGISGNTIYF. In DNA form, the CDR3 reads TGTGCCAGCAGCGTACAGGGGATCTCTGGAAACACCATATATTTT.

This sequence joins TRBV5-6 and TRBJ2-7; D possibly corresponds to TRBD2 (5 bases). Trimming took 2 bases from V and 2 from J, leaving 11 bases between them. This CDR3 is built from 14 residues. CDR1 and CDR2 (germline): SGHDT, YYEEEE. CDR3 sequence (DNA): TGTGCCAGCAGCTTTTACGGGGTCGCCTACGAGCAGTACTTC. Its translation is CASSFYGVAYEQYF.

V gene TRBV19 combines with J gene TRBJ2-1; TRBD2 aligns across 8 bases. CDR1 LNHDA and CDR2 SQIVND come from the germline V gene (reference sequence). This CDR3 contains 12 residues. After removal of 11 bases from V and 7 bases from J, the junction contained 7 bases not matched to a gene. This CDR3 is CARHGGGNEQFF. CDR3 nucleotides: TGTGCCCGCCACGGGGGGGGGAATGAGCAGTTCTTC.

V is TRBV10-3 and J is TRBJ1-5, with D unresolved. CDR1 is ENHRY and CDR2 is SYGVKD in the germline V gene. Trimming left V 3 bases short and J 5 bases short, with 8 bases between. The CDR3 sequence is 13 residues long. CDR3 DNA sequence: TGTGCCATCAGTGAATCCTTCGATCAGCCCCAGCATTTT. Protein product: CAISESFDQPQHF.

This chain uses TRBV9 with TRBJ2-3; 9 bases match TRBD2. The CDR3 covers 16 residues. V dropped 0 bases and J dropped 3; count of bases not matched to a gene: 5. Germline assignment: CDR1 SGDLS and CDR2 YYNGEE. CDR3 sequence (DNA): TGTGCCAGCAGCGTAGGGTCTAGCGGGGTAACAGATACGCAGTATTTT. Its translation: CASSVGSSGVTDTQYF.

The V and J genes are TRBV6-1 and TRBJ2-3, with 7 nucleotides matching TRBD1. Losses at the gene ends were 1 base for V and 2 bases for J; bases not matched to a gene: 3. This CDR3 has 15 residues. Germline V gene lookup returns CDR1 MNHNS and CDR2 SASEGT. This chain's CDR3 is CASSEGQGVTDTQYF. The CDR3 DNA reads TGTGCCAGCAGTGAAGGACAGGGAGTCACAGATACGCAGTATTTT.

The count of this clone is one. The chain carries TRBV30 and TRBJ2-1; D possibly corresponds to TRBD2 (7 bases). The CDR3 consists of 16 residues. The V end lost 2 bases, the J end lost 5 bases, and 19 bases lay between the germline ends. The germline CDR1 and CDR2 sequences are GTSNPN and SVGIG (reference sequence). CDR3 nucleotide sequence: TGTGCCTGGAGTTACGCATGGGGGGCGGGAGACAATGAGCAGTTCTTC. Translating gives CAWSYAWGAGDNEQFF.

The rearrangement links TRBV19 to TRBJ2-1, with 9 bases fitting TRBD1. Germline CDR1 is LNHDA and CDR2 is SQIVND (reference sequence). V shed 7 bases and J 5 bases; nucleotides not matched to a gene: 6. The CDR3 totals 14 residues. CDR3 sequence reads: CASNRDRDDNEQFF. Written as DNA, the CDR3 is TGTGCCAGTAACCGGGACAGGGATGACAATGAGCAGTTCTTC. Looking up the rest from reference TRBV19 and TRBJ2-1 gives the full variable domain: DGGITQSPKYLFRKEGQNVTLSCEQNLNHDAMYWYRQDPGQGLRLIYYSQIVNDFQKGDIAEGYSVSREKKESFPLTVTSAQKNPTAFYLCASNRDRDDNEQFFGPGTRLTVL.

This chain links TRBV2 with TRBJ2-1, with TRBD2 matching 7 bases. CDR1 and CDR2 (germline): SNHLY, FYNNEI. The CDR3 is 15 residues long. V was pared by 7 bases and J by 9 bases, with 15 bases of the junction left unmatched. This CDR3 reads CASTLGGSLVSEQFF. The DNA for the CDR3 is TGTGCCAGCACCCTCGGGGGGTCCTTGGTGAGTGAGCAGTTCTTC.

The chain joins TRBV15 to TRBJ1-4; maybe TRBD1 (5 bases). Germline V CDR1 and CDR2: LNHNV, YYDKDF (reference sequence). With 0 bases removed from V and 3 bases from J, the gap between germline ends came to 11 bases. CDR3 length: 16 amino acids. The CDR3 region is CATSREAGGPNEKLFF. CDR3 bases: TGTGCCACCAGCAGAGAGGCGGGGGGTCCTAATGAAAAACTGTTTTTT.

The chain carries TRBV7-8 and TRBJ1-1, with D possibly TRBD1 on 5 matching bases. The V end was cut by 5 bases, the J end by 11 bases, with 15 bases between. The CDR3 loop spans 12 amino acids. Germline V CDR1 and CDR2: SGHVS, FQNEAQ. Here the CDR3 DNA reads TGTGCCAGCAGCGGGGGGTTCGGGTGGGCTTTCTTT. Amino acid sequence: CASSGGFGWAFF.

This chain links TRBV3-1 (or the pseudogene TRBV3-2) with TRBJ1-6; D is possibly TRBD1 (6 bases). CDR1 LGHDT and CDR2 YNNKEL come from the germline V gene (reference sequence). The CDR3 runs to 17 residues. The V and J ends lost 2 bases and 5 bases respectively, with 16 bases between them. As DNA, the CDR3 is TGTGCCAGCAGCCAACGTGGACAGCGGGGTCATAATTCACCCCTCCACTTT. This gives the protein CASSQRGQRGHNSPLHF.

The J gene is TRBJ1-2, the V gene TRBV29-1; D is perhaps TRBD1 (5 bases). The CDR3 is 14 amino acids. Germline assignment: CDR1 SQVTM and CDR2 ANQGSEA. Deletions cut 3 bases from V and 4 bases from J, with 15 bases between. CDR3 nucleotide sequence: TGCAGCGTTGATCCAGGGCCCTCTTCCTATGGCTACACCTTC. Its protein product is CSVDPGPSSYGYTF.

This rearrangement joins TRBV19 to TRBJ2-7; TRBD2 matches at 10 bases. The ends lost 6 bases at V and 0 bases at J; junction bases unmatched: 2. This CDR3 has 14 amino acids. Germline CDR1 reads LNHDA; CDR2 reads SQIVND (reference sequence). The CDR3 region is CASRLAGDSYEQYF. CDR3 in DNA: TGTGCCAGTAGGCTAGCGGGGGACTCCTACGAGCAGTACTTC. Combining the CDR3 with reference TRBV19 and TRBJ2-7 gives the whole variable domain DGGITQSPKYLFRKEGQNVTLSCEQNLNHDAMYWYRQDPGQGLRLIYYSQIVNDFQKGDIAEGYSVSREKKESFPLTVTSAQKNPTAFYLCASRLAGDSYEQYFGPGTRLTVT.

The chain joins TRBV19 to TRBJ1-2; maybe TRBD1 (5 bases). Germline V gene sequence: CDR1 LNHDA, CDR2 SQIVND (reference sequence). V lost 6 bases and J lost 3, with 14 bases in between. The CDR3 is 14 amino acids. The CDR3 is CASRMGQGYYGYTF. CDR3 bases: TGTGCCAGTAGAATGGGCCAGGGCTACTATGGCTACACCTTC.

The genes are TRBV5-5 and TRBJ1-3, with 8 bases fitting TRBD1. V was clipped by 4 bases and J by 7 bases; unmatched bases: 13. Looked up from germline, CDR1 is SGHKS and CDR2 is YYEKEE (reference sequence). The CDR3 contains 16 residues. In nucleotides, the CDR3 is TGTGCCAGCAGCCCCTCCTCCAGACAGGGGTGGAACACCATATATTTT. Translation: CASSPSSRQGWNTIYF.

The V and J genes are TRBV6-4 and TRBJ2-1; 8 positions agree with TRBD2. V was clipped by 2 bases and J by 2 bases; unmatched bases: 2. This CDR3 has 15 amino acids. Germline V gene lookup returns CDR1 MRHNA and CDR2 SNTAGT. The CDR3 DNA is TGTGCCAGCAGTGACGGCGGGGGGACCTACAATGAGCAGTTCTTC. Protein product: CASSDGGGTYNEQFF.